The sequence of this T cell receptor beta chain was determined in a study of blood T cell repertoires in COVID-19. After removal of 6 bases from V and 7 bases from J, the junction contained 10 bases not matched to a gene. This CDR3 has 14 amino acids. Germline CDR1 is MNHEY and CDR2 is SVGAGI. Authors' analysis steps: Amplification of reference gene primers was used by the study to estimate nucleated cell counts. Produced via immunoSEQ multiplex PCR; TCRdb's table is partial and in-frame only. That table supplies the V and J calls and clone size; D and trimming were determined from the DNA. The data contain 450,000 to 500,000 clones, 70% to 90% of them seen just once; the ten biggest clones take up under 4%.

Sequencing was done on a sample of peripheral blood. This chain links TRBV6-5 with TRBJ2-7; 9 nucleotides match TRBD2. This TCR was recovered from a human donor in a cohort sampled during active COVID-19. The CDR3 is CASRLSGSAGEQYF. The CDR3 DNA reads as TGTGCCAGCAGACTTAGCGGGAGTGCTGGAGAGCAGTACTTC.